Listed here is a single TCR beta chain. This sample is part of a study of blood T cell repertoires in COVID-19. Across the whole study: The cDNA or gDNA used as material had been derived from T cells, B-cell-depleted T cells, or PBMCs.

In the authors' methods: Amplifying reference gene primers gave estimates of nucleated cell counts. TCRdb keeps only in-frame clones here, not all; method: immunoSEQ multiplex PCR. D and trimming come from the DNA, and the V and J calls and clone size come from that table. The table includes 140,000 to 150,000 clones, roughly 80% detected once. The TCR comes from a human donor in a cohort sampled during active COVID-19. Material: peripheral blood.

CDR3 DNA: TGCGCCAGCAGCTTGGCCGGGACTAGCGGGGTGACCCAGTACTTC. This encodes CASSLAGTSGVTQYF. The chain carries TRBV5-1 and TRBJ2-5; 13 bases are a match to TRBD2. The CDR3 loop spans 15 amino acids. Per the germline V gene, CDR1 is SGHRS and CDR2 is YFSETQ. V shed 0 bases, J shed 7 bases, and the junction held 3 bases outside the gene matches.